One and the same sample provided the 2 T cell receptor beta chains below, sequenced in a study of T-cell memory formation after mild COVID-19. MiXCR, applied by TCRdb to the 5' RACE reads, yields one record per CDR3 protein. This sample carries about 560,000 distinct CDR3 sequences, around 15% of them seen once, and the ten largest clones take about 7.4%. The sample taken for sequencing was PBMCs or a T cell subset sorted from them (not recorded which). Receptor source: an adult woman who had mild COVID-19 (a few samples of this study predate the infection). Cell type and time point are not known.

The chain combines TRBV24-1 with TRBJ2-2; D might be TRBD2 (5 bases). CDR3 length equals 12 residues. The ends were cut back, 7 bases at V and 6 bases at J, with 8 bases in the middle. Germline CDR1 is KGHDR and CDR2 is SFDVKD. CDR3 sequence reads: CATSKRSGELFF. The CDR3 DNA sequence: TGTGCCACCAGCAAGCGGTCCGGGGAGCTGTTTTTT.

CDR3 in DNA: TGCGCCAGCAGCTTGGAGGGACAAATCAATGAGCAGTTCTTC. Protein product: CASSLEGQINEQFF. The chain is built from TRBV5-1 and TRBJ2-1; TRBD1 is a possible D gene (6 bases). The ends were cut back, 0 bases at V and 6 bases at J, with 10 bases in the middle. In germline, CDR1 is SGHRS, CDR2 YFSETQ. CDR3 length: 14 residues.